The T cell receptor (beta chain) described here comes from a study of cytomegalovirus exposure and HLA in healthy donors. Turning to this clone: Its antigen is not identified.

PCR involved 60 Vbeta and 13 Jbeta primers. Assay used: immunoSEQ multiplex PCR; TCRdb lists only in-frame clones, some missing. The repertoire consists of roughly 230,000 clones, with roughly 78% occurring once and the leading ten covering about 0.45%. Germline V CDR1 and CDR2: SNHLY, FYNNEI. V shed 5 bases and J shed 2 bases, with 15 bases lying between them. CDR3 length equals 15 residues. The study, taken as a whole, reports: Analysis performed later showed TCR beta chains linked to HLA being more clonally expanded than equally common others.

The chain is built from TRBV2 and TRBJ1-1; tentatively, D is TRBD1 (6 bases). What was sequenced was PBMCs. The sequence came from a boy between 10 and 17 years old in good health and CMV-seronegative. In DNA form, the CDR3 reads TGTGCCAGCAGTTTGGACAGCCACATAAACACTGAAGCTTTCTTT. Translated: CASSLDSHINTEAFF.